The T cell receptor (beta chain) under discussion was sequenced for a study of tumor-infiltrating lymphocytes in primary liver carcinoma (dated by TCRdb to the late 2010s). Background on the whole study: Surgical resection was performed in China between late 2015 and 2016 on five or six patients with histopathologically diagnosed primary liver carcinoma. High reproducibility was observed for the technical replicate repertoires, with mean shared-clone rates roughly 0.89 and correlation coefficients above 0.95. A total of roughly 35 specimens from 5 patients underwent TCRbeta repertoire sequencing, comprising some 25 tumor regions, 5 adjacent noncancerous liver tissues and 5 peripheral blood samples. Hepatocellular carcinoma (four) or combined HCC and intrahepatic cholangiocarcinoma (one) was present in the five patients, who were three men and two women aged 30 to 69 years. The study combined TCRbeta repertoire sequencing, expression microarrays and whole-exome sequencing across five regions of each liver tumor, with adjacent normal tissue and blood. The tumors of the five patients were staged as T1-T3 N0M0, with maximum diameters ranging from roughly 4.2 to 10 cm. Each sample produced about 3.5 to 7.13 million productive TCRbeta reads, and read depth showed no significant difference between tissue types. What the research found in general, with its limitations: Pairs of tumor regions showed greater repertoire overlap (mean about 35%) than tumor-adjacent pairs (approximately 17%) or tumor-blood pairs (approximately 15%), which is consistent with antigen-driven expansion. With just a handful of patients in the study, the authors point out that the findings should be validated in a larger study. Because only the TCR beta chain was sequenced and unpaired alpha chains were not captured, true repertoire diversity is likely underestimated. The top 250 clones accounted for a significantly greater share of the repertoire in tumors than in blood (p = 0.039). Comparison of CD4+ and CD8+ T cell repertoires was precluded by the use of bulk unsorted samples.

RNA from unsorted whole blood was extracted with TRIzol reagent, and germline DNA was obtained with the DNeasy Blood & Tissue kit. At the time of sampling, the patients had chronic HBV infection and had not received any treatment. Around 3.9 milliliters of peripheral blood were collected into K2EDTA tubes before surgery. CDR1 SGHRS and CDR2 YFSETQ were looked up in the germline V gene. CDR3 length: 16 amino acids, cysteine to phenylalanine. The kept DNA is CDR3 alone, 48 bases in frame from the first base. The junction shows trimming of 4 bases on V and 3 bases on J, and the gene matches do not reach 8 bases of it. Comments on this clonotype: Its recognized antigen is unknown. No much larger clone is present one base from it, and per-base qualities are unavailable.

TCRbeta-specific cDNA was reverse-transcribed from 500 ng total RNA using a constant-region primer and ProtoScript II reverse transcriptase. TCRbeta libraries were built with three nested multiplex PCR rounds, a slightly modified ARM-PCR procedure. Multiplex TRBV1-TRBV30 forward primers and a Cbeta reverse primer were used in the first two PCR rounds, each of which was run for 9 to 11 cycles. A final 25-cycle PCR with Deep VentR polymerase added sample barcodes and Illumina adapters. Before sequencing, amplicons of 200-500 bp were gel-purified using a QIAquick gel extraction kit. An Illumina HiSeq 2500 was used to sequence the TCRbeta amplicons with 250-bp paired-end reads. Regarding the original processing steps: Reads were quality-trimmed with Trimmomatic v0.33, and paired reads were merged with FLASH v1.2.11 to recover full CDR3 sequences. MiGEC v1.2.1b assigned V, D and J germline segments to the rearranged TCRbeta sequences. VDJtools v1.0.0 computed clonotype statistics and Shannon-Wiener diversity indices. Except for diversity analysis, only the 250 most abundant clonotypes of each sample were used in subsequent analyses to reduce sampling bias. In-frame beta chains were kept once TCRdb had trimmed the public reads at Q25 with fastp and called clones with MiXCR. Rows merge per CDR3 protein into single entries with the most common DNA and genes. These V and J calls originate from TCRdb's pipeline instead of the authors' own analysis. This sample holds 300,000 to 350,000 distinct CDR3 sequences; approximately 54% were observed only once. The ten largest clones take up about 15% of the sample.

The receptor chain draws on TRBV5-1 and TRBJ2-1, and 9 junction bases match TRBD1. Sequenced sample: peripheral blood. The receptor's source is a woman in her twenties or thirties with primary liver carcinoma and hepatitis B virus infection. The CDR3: CASSGRQGQGYNEQFF. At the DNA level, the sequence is TGCGCCAGCAGCGGGAGACAGGGACAGGGCTACAATGAGCAGTTCTTC.